These 30 T cell receptor beta chains were all obtained from the same sample, sequenced in a study of cytomegalovirus exposure and HLA in healthy donors. A multiplex PCR was run with 60 Vbeta primers and 13 Jbeta primers. The table came from immunoSEQ multiplex PCR; TCRdb's copy has only in-frame clones and leaves some out. The table has about 160,000 clones, roughly 84% seen once. The specimen sequenced was PBMCs. The receptors here all came from a boy between 2 and 15 years old in good health and CMV-seronegative.

The V call is TRBV30, the J call TRBJ1-1; D remains unclear. The CDR3 consists of 14 residues. The V gene's germline CDR1 is GTSNPN and CDR2 SVGIG (reference sequence). The V gene lost 2 bases and the J gene lost 2 bases, with 12 bases spanning the gap. The CDR3 DNA sequence: TGTGCCTGGAGTTTCTATGGCGGTAACACTGAAGCTTTCTTT. Protein sequence: CAWSFYGGNTEAFF.

The chain recombines TRBV4-3 with TRBJ2-5; no reliable D call. The CDR3 runs 13 residues. Deletions cut 0 bases from V and 5 bases from J, with 7 bases between. From germline, CDR1 is LGHNA and CDR2 YSLEER. CDR3 amino acids: CASSQDYLETQYF. The CDR3 bases are TGCGCCAGCAGCCAAGATTATTTGGAGACCCAGTACTTC.

The chain is built from TRBV29-1 and TRBJ1-1; possible D gene TRBD1, 6 bases. The CDR3 has 14 residues. From germline, CDR1 is SQVTM and CDR2 ANQGSEA. V was cut by 5 bases and J by 3 bases, with 16 bases left in between. The CDR3 spells CSVQGLRVDTEAFF. The DNA of the CDR3 is TGCAGCGTTCAGGGGCTTCGTGTCGACACTGAAGCTTTCTTT.

This chain uses TRBV18 with TRBJ2-5; D is ambiguous. The CDR3 sequence is 13 residues long. Between the trimmed V and J ends, which lost 2 bases and 4 bases, there was a span of 8 bases. Germline loops: CDR1 KGHSH, CDR2 LQKENI. The CDR3 bases are TGTGCCAGCTCACCAGACATAATAGAGACCCAGTACTTC. It codes for CASSPDIIETQYF.

The chain links TRBV5-4 to TRBJ1-1, with 7 bases fitting TRBD1. Germline V CDR1 and CDR2: SGHNT, YYREEE (reference sequence). The CDR3 is made up of 15 amino acids. Trimming took 3 bases from V and 1 from J; bases not matched to a gene: 6. The CDR3 region is CASSSGTAKNTEAFF. The CDR3 DNA sequence: TGTGCCAGCAGCTCCGGGACAGCGAAGAACACTGAAGCTTTCTTT.

The chain is built from TRBV27 and TRBJ1-2, with D perhaps TRBD1 (6 bases). This CDR3 is 19 amino acids long. Germline values: CDR1 MNHEY, CDR2 SMNVEV (reference sequence). Trimming left V 1 base short and J 2 bases short, with 23 bases between. The CDR3 spells CASSLFGTLARGSNYGYTF. The CDR3 bases are TGTGCCAGCAGTTTATTCGGTACCCTGGCCAGGGGATCCAACTATGGCTACACCTTC.

This chain joins TRBV21-1 and TRBJ2-7; the table gives TRBD2 as D, unverified against the DNA. TRBV21-1 is noted as a pseudogene. The CDR3 is made up of 15 amino acids. The CDR3 region is CASSKALAREGEQYV. CDR3 coding DNA: TGTGCCAGCAGCAAAGCGCTAGCCAGGGAGGGCGAGCAGTACGTC.

CDR3 protein: CASSHWMTQNYGYTF. The CDR3 DNA reads as TGCGCCAGCAGCCACTGGATGACACAAAACTATGGCTACACCTTC. The chain recombines TRBV4-1 with TRBJ1-2; no reliable D call. CDR1 is MGHRA, CDR2 YSYEKL, per germline. With 3 bases removed from V and 2 bases from J, the gap between germline ends came to 13 bases. The CDR3 totals 15 residues.

This chain joins TRBV27 and TRBJ2-7, with D perhaps matching TRBD1 (6 bases). This CDR3 is built from 12 residues. In germline, CDR1 is MNHEY, CDR2 SMNVEV (reference sequence). The germline V and J ends were trimmed by 6 bases and 6 bases, with 12 bases remaining between them. DNA of the CDR3: TGTGCCAGCAGCCTGCAGGGGACCGAGCAGTACTTC. Protein product: CASSLQGTEQYF.

This clone was found once. CDR3: CASSIEGTGYGYTF. In nucleotides, the CDR3 is TGTGCCAGTAGTATAGAGGGGACAGGCTATGGCTACACCTTC. The rearrangement uses TRBV19 and TRBJ1-2, with 8 bases fitting TRBD1. Germline V CDR1 and CDR2: LNHDA, SQIVND (reference sequence). This CDR3 has 14 amino acids. V shed 0 bases, J shed 4 bases, and the junction held 1 base outside the gene matches.

The V call is TRBV7-9, the J call TRBJ2-3; 7 bases map to TRBD1. The CDR3 runs to 15 residues. Germline V lookup: CDR1 SEHNR, CDR2 FQNEAQ (reference sequence). Unmatched junction bases numbered 8, after V lost 5 bases and J lost 3 bases. The CDR3 loop is CASSDGRGLTDTQYF. The CDR3 bases are TGTGCCAGCAGCGACGGAAGGGGGCTTACAGATACGCAGTATTTT.

The CDR3 DNA reads TGCGCCAGCAGCCGGGGTTACGAGCAGTACTTC. This codes for CASSRGYEQYF. V is TRBV5-1 and J is TRBJ2-7; perhaps TRBD2 as D (5 bases). Germline values: CDR1 SGHRS, CDR2 YFSETQ. The V gene lost 4 bases and the J gene lost 4 bases, with 6 bases spanning the gap. This CDR3 is built from 11 residues. Based on the CDR3 plus reference TRBV5-1 and TRBJ2-7, the full variable domain is KAGVTQTPRYLIKTRGQQVTLSCSPISGHRSVSWYQQTPGQGLQFLFEYFSETQRNKGNFPGRFSGRQFSNSRSEMNVSTLELGDSALYLCASSRGYEQYFGPGTRLTVT.

This clone was seen a handful of times. The chain couples TRBV4-2 to TRBJ2-1; D is uncertain. Looked up from germline, CDR1 is LGHNA and CDR2 is YNFKEQ. V was shortened by 0 bases and J by 8 bases, with 2 bases between the two germline ends. The CDR3 length is 11 residues. The CDR3 reads CASSQDDEQFF. As DNA, the CDR3 is TGTGCCAGCAGCCAAGACGATGAGCAGTTCTTC.

This chain links TRBV6-6 with TRBJ2-7; 7 bases agree with TRBD1. Trimming removed 6 bases from V and 5 bases from J; junction bases left unmatched: 4. The germline V gene has CDR1 MNHNY and CDR2 SVGAGI (reference sequence). CDR3 length: 12 amino acids. The CDR3 DNA reads as TGTGCCAGCAGCGCCGACAGGGACGAGCAGTACTTC. Encoded protein: CASSADRDEQYF.

V is TRBV29-1 and J is TRBJ2-1, with TRBD2 matching over 9 bases. CDR3 length: 15 residues. Trimming cost V 3 bases and J 2 bases; bases outside gene matches: 5. Germline CDR1 is SQVTM and CDR2 is ANQGSEA. CDR3 bases: TGCAGCGTTGATATGCTAGCGGGAACCTACAATGAGCAGTTCTTC. Protein sequence: CSVDMLAGTYNEQFF.

Notes on this clone: Different DNA sequences within this sample yield the same CDR3. This rearrangement joins TRBV5-1 to TRBJ1-2, with D possibly TRBD1 on 6 matching bases. Trimming shortened V by 4 bases and J by 1 base, and 20 bases separated the two germline ends. The CDR3 extends over 17 amino acids. The germline gives CDR1 SGHRS, CDR2 YFSETQ. The DNA of the CDR3 is TGCGCCAGCAGCAAAAATTCACAGGGATCCCTTAACTATGGCTACACCTTC. It yields the protein CASSKNSQGSLNYGYTF.

The V call is TRBV27, the J call TRBJ2-5; D may be TRBD2 (6 bases). V lost 6 bases and J 0 bases, leaving 14 bases between the germline ends. The CDR3 covers 15 residues. CDR1 is MNHEY, CDR2 SMNVEV, per germline (reference sequence). The CDR3 DNA is TGTGCCAGCAGGATTTCTTCTAGCGACCAAGAGACCCAGTACTTC. Translating it yields CASRISSSDQETQYF.

The rearrangement uses TRBV5-1 and TRBJ2-5; 9 nucleotides line up with TRBD1. V gave up 1 base and J gave up 4 bases; unmatched junction bases: 5. The CDR3 covers 15 residues. The germline V gene has CDR1 SGHRS and CDR2 YFSETQ. In DNA, the CDR3 is TGCGCCAGCAGCTTGCTACAGGGGGCGGGAGAGACCCAGTACTTC. Translation gives CASSLLQGAGETQYF.

The rearrangement uses TRBV6-1 and TRBJ1-1, with D perhaps matching TRBD1 (6 bases). Looked up from germline, CDR1 is MNHNS and CDR2 is SASEGT. V shed 7 bases and J shed 0 bases, with 9 bases lying between them. The CDR3 is made up of 13 amino acids. The CDR3 coding sequence is TGTGCCAGCACGGACAGAATGAACACTGAAGCTTTCTTT. Its protein product is CASTDRMNTEAFF.

The genes are TRBV19 and TRBJ2-3, with TRBD2 matching 8 bases. Germline V gives CDR1 LNHDA, CDR2 SQIVND (reference sequence). V trimming: 7 bases; J trimming: 6 bases; junction bases outside the gene matches: 6. The CDR3 runs 13 residues. CDR3 sequence: CASNNGLADTQYF. DNA of the CDR3: TGTGCCAGTAATAACGGACTAGCCGATACGCAGTATTTT.

The chain carries TRBV6-5 and TRBJ1-5; the D gene is possibly TRBD1 (6 bases). Germline V gene lookup returns CDR1 MNHEY and CDR2 SVGAGI. The CDR3 extends over 14 amino acids. V was cut by 7 bases and J by 1 base, with 11 bases left in between. The CDR3 nucleotides are TGTGCCAGCAAGGTGCAGGGGAGCAATCAGCCCCAGCATTTT. As protein: CASKVQGSNQPQHF.

The chain links TRBV5-8 to TRBJ2-7, with a weak D call TRBD1 (5 bases). The germline gives CDR1 SGHTS, CDR2 YDEGEE. The CDR3 is 12 residues long. Trimming pared 2 bases from V and 5 bases from J, leaving 8 bases between. The CDR3 bases are TGTGCCAGCAGCTTTATAGGGGACGAGCAGTACTTC. The encoded protein is CASSFIGDEQYF.

CDR3 region: CASSLGTSGSYEQYF. CDR3 nucleotides: TGTGCCAGCAGCTTAGGGACTAGCGGGAGTTACGAGCAGTACTTC. The rearrangement uses TRBV7-8 and TRBJ2-7, with 13 bases aligning to TRBD2. The V gene end was trimmed by 1 base and the J gene end by 4 bases; junction bases not matched to a gene: 1. Germline V gene sequence: CDR1 SGHVS, CDR2 FQNEAQ. The CDR3 covers 15 residues.

In nucleotides, the CDR3 is TGCGCCAGCAGCTCGGACAGGAGGTCTACAGATACGCAGTATTTT. Translated, it gives CASSSDRRSTDTQYF. V gene TRBV5-1 combines with J gene TRBJ2-3, with 7 bases matching TRBD1. The V gene end was trimmed by 3 bases and the J gene end by 3 bases; junction bases not matched to a gene: 7. The CDR3 is made up of 15 amino acids. Germline CDR1 SGHRS, CDR2 YFSETQ.

The chain is built from TRBV4-3 and TRBJ1-2, with D perhaps TRBD1 (5 bases). V shed 0 bases and J shed 5 bases, with 7 bases lying between them. CDR3 length: 13 amino acids. CDR1 is LGHNA and CDR2 is YSLEER in the germline V gene. The CDR3 nucleotides read TGCGCCAGCAGCCAAGACAGGGATTATGGCTACACCTTC. It yields the protein CASSQDRDYGYTF.

The chain is built from TRBV5-1 and TRBJ2-1; TRBD2 matches 15 bases. The germline CDR1 and CDR2 sequences are SGHRS and YFSETQ. This CDR3 spans 15 amino acids. V trimming: 0 bases; J trimming: 8 bases; junction bases outside the gene matches: 0. The CDR3 spells CASSLGTSGRDEQFF. The CDR3 coding sequence is TGCGCCAGCAGCTTGGGGACTAGCGGGAGGGATGAGCAGTTCTTC.

CDR3 amino acids: CASSLASTDTQYF. The CDR3 coding sequence is TGTGCCAGCAGCTTAGCGAGCACAGATACGCAGTATTTT. V and J are TRBV5-4 and TRBJ2-3; D uncertain. Deletions cut 2 bases from V and 0 bases from J, with 4 bases between. Germline CDR1 SGHNT, CDR2 YYREEE (reference sequence). The CDR3 consists of 13 residues.

This clone was counted a single time. The chain couples TRBV7-2 to TRBJ2-1; D is unresolved. There are 13 residues in the CDR3. Germline-derived CDR1 and CDR2 are SGHTA and FQGNSA. The V end was cut by 2 bases, the J end by 6 bases, with 8 bases between. The CDR3 DNA sequence: TGTGCCAGCAGCTTAATTGTGAGCAATGAGCAGTTCTTC. Its protein is CASSLIVSNEQFF.

This clone occurred once. V and J are TRBV18 and TRBJ1-1, with a weak D call TRBD1 (6 bases). CDR3 length equals 16 residues. The V end was cut by 2 bases, the J end by 5 bases, with 18 bases between. Germline CDR1 KGHSH, CDR2 LQKENI. The CDR3 loop is CASSPLGGLVGTEAFF. CDR3 nucleotide sequence: TGTGCCAGCTCACCATTGGGGGGGCTAGTAGGGACTGAAGCTTTCTTT.

This CDR3 reads CASSGQGAITEAFF. In nucleotides, the CDR3 is TGTGCCAGCAGTGGACAGGGGGCGATTACTGAAGCTTTCTTT. The V call is TRBV2, the J call TRBJ1-1; 10 bases match TRBD1. This CDR3 is built from 14 residues. V gave up 4 bases and J gave up 5 bases; unmatched junction bases: 4. Germline V gene data show CDR1 as SNHLY and CDR2 as FYNNEI.